The rows below give T cell receptor beta chains drawn from one sample of a study of cytomegalovirus exposure and HLA in healthy donors. This table comes from immunoSEQ multiplex PCR, and its TCRdb copy is limited to in-frame clones, with some not included. The sample has fewer than 110,000 clones, more than 80% seen once; the top ten hold around 3.6%. Sequencing was done on a sample of PBMCs. These receptors originate from a man under 40 in good health and CMV-seronegative. Each CDR3 is given with its conserved first and last residue. D genes are given only for firm matches. The size of a clone is reported for some rows only, either as once, few or many, or as a class for expanded clones.

clone_size	j_call	d_call	v_call	cdr3_aa	cdr3_nt
NA	TRBJ2-5	NA	TRBV5-1	CASSLAREKETQYF	TGCGCCAGCAGCTTGGCGCGGGAAAAAGAGACCCAGTACTTC
NA	TRBJ2-1	NA	TRBV6-5	CASSRSGSSYNEQFF	TGTGCCAGCAGTAGGAGCGGAAGCTCCTACAATGAGCAGTTCTTC
few	TRBJ1-4	NA	TRBV5-4	CASSLDPDEKLFF	TGTGCCAGCAGCCTGGACCCGGATGAAAAACTGTTTTTT
few	TRBJ2-1	TRBD2	TRBV7-3	CASSPRLAETYNEQFF	TGTGCCAGCAGCCCTCGACTAGCGGAGACCTACAATGAGCAGTTCTTC
few	TRBJ2-1	NA	TRBV5-1	CASSSYPRGRFNEQFF	TGCGCCAGCAGCTCTTACCCCCGGGGGAGATTCAATGAGCAGTTCTTC
NA	TRBJ2-2	NA	TRBV6-4	CASSAGNTGELFF	TGTGCCAGCAGTGCAGGCAACACCGGGGAGCTGTTTTTT
few	TRBJ1-4	NA	TRBV5-1	CASSSTVATNEKLFF	TGCGCCAGCAGCTCGACAGTTGCAACTAATGAAAAACTGTTTTTT
NA	TRBJ2-5	NA	TRBV7-2	CASTLKETQYF	TGTGCCAGCACACTAAAAGAGACCCAGTACTTC
NA	TRBJ2-4	TRBD2	TRBV30	CAWEAGSKNIQYF	TGTGCCTGGGAAGCGGGGTCGAAAAACATTCAGTACTTC
NA	TRBJ1-1	NA	TRBV5-4	CASSPPTDRDTEAFF	TGTGCCAGCAGCCCCCCAACCGACAGAGACACTGAAGCTTTCTTT
NA	TRBJ1-2	TRBD1	TRBV28	CASETGGSGYTF	TGTGCCAGCGAGACAGGGGGGTCTGGCTACACCTTC
NA	TRBJ1-5	TRBD1	TRBV7-6	CASSSGQGYQPQHF	TGTGCCAGCAGCTCAGGACAGGGATATCAGCCCCAGCATTTT
NA	TRBJ2-2	NA	TRBV30	CAWSLLDAGELFF	TGTGCCTGGAGTCTTCTAGACGCCGGGGAGCTGTTTTTT
NA	TRBJ2-1	TRBD2	TRBV6-5	CASSRTSGGQAQFF	TGTGCCAGCAGTCGGACTAGCGGGGGACAAGCGCAGTTCTTC
NA	TRBJ2-7	NA	TRBV6-6	CASTEGDEQYF	TGTGCCAGCACCGAAGGGGACGAGCAGTACTTC
NA	TRBJ2-1	NA	TRBV11-3	CASSPFMGGQDNEQFF	TGTGCCAGCAGCCCCTTCATGGGGGGGCAAGACAATGAGCAGTTCTTC
NA	TRBJ2-1	NA	TRBV19	CASSDRAAGGNEQFF	TGTGCCAGTAGTGACAGGGCCGCGGGGGGCAATGAGCAGTTCTTC
NA	TRBJ1-6	NA	TRBV10-3	CAIRIRDWDYNSPLHF	TGTGCCATCAGGATCCGGGACTGGGACTATAATTCACCCCTCCACTTT
NA	TRBJ2-7	NA	TRBV6-5	CASSYTRGSYEQYF	TGTGCCAGCAGTTACACCAGGGGCTCCTACGAGCAGTACTTC
few	TRBJ2-7	TRBD1	TRBV5-5	CASKRDRGLLERERAYEQYF	TGTGCCAGCAAAAGGGACAGGGGGCTTCTGGAGCGGGAACGGGCCTACGAGCAGTACTTC
NA	TRBJ1-5	TRBD1	TRBV7-8	CASSTTSGTGKNSNQPQHF	TGTGCCAGCAGCACCACGTCCGGGACAGGAAAAAATAGCAATCAGCCCCAGCATTTT
once	TRBJ2-2	NA	TRBV9	CASNVDTGELFF	TGTGCCAGCAATGTAGACACCGGGGAGCTGTTTTTT
NA	TRBJ2-5	NA	TRBV28	CASSSSRGQETQYF	TGTGCCAGCAGTTCATCTAGGGGGCAAGAGACCCAGTACTTC
NA	TRBJ2-3	TRBD1	TRBV2	CATGRDRGKGASTDTQYF	TGTGCCACCGGGCGGGACAGGGGGAAGGGGGCTAGCACAGATACGCAGTATTTT
NA	TRBJ2-3	NA	TRBV28	CASKQEGEFVDTQYF	TGTGCCAGCAAACAAGAGGGGGAGTTTGTGGATACGCAGTATTTT
NA	TRBJ1-1	NA	TRBV2	CASSGRQAPIGAFF	TGTGCCAGCAGTGGCCGGCAGGCGCCTATAGGAGCTTTCTTT
NA	TRBJ1-2	NA	TRBV30	CAWSAPRRTPTGYGYTF	TGTGCCTGGAGTGCTCCAAGAAGGACACCCACGGGCTATGGCTACACCTTC
NA	TRBJ2-1	NA	TRBV7-2	CASSNRQYNEQFF	TGTGCCAGCAGTAACCGACAGTACAATGAGCAGTTCTTC
NA	TRBJ2-6	NA	TRBV7-9	CASRSGVGTAGANVLTF	TGTGCCAGCAGGTCCGGGGTCGGGACTGCTGGGGCCAACGTCCTGACTTTC
NA	TRBJ2-3	NA	TRBV14	CASSQERRQLADTQYF	TGTGCCAGCAGCCAAGAAAGGCGACAGCTGGCAGATACGCAGTATTTT
NA	TRBJ2-3	NA	TRBV25-1	CASIQGTGSFTDTQYF	TGTGCCAGCATCCAAGGGACTGGGAGTTTCACAGATACGCAGTATTTT
NA	TRBJ2-2	NA	TRBV5-1	CASSFQDTGELFF	TGCGCCAGCAGTTTTCAGGACACCGGGGAGCTGTTTTTT
NA	TRBJ2-1	NA	TRBV7-2	CASSRSGFTYNEQFF	TGTGCCAGCAGCCGTAGCGGATTCACCTACAATGAGCAGTTCTTC
NA	TRBJ2-5	NA	TRBV19	CASSWGDQETQYF	TGTGCCAGTAGTTGGGGGGACCAAGAGACCCAGTACTTC
NA	TRBJ1-4	NA	TRBV6-5	CASTHGGAHGEKLFF	TGTGCCAGCACCCACGGAGGGGCGCACGGGGAAAAACTGTTTTTT
NA	TRBJ1-5	NA	TRBV6-1	CASSERAGGQPQHF	TGTGCCAGCAGTGAACGCGCGGGAGGTCAGCCCCAGCATTTT
NA	TRBJ1-2	NA	TRBV5-8	CASSLKGQLRNGYTF	TGTGCCAGCAGCTTGAAAGGACAGCTTAGGAACGGCTACACCTTC
NA	TRBJ1-1	TRBD1	TRBV7-8	CASSFGQGILAEAFF	TGTGCCAGCAGCTTCGGACAGGGAATTCTGGCTGAAGCTTTCTTT
NA	TRBJ1-3	TRBD1	TRBV19	CATSGTAVLGNTIYF	TGTGCCACAAGTGGGACAGCAGTTCTCGGAAACACCATATATTTT
NA	TRBJ2-7	NA	TRBV19	CASSMGSLTYEQYF	TGTGCCAGTAGTATGGGCAGCCTTACCTACGAGCAGTACTTC
NA	TRBJ1-2	TRBD1	TRBV7-2	CALGQGASYGYTF	TGTGCCCTGGGGCAGGGGGCCTCATATGGCTACACCTTC
NA	TRBJ1-1	NA	TRBV30	CAWPPGGPNTEAFF	TGTGCCTGGCCCCCCGGGGGTCCTAACACTGAAGCTTTCTTT